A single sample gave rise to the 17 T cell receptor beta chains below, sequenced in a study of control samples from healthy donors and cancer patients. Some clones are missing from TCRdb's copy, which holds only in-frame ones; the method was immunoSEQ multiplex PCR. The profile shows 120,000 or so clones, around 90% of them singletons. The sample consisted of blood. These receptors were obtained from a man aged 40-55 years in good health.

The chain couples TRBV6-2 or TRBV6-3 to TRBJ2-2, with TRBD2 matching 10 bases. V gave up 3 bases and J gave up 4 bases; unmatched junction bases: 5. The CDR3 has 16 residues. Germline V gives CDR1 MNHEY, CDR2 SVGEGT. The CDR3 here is CASSYLLAGGTGELFF. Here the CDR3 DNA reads TGTGCCAGCAGTTATCTTTTAGCGGGGGGCACCGGGGAGCTGTTTTTT.

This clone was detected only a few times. CDR3 amino acids: CASSRLTLHYNEQFF. Written as DNA, the CDR3 is TGTGCCAGCAGTCGACTGACGCTGCACTACAATGAGCAGTTCTTC. The chain joins TRBV25-1 to TRBJ2-1; D not certain. There are 15 residues in the CDR3. The germline V gene encodes CDR1 MGHDK and CDR2 SYGVNS. V was clipped by 5 bases and J by 3 bases, with 14 bases between them.

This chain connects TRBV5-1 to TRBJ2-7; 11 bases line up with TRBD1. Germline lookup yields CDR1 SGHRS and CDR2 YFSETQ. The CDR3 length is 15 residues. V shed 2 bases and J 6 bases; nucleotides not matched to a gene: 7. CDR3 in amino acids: CASSLAGQGVLEQYF. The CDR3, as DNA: TGCGCCAGCAGCTTAGCGGGACAGGGGGTGCTCGAGCAGTACTTC. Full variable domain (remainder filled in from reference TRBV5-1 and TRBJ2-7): KAGVTQTPRYLIKTRGQQVTLSCSPISGHRSVSWYQQTPGQGLQFLFEYFSETQRNKGNFPGRFSGRQFSNSRSEMNVSTLELGDSALYLCASSLAGQGVLEQYFGPGTRLTVT.

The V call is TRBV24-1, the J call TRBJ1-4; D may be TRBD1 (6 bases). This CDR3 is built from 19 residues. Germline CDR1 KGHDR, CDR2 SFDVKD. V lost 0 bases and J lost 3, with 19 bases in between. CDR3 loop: CATSDLPAFSDRANEKLFF. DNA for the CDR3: TGTGCCACCAGTGATTTGCCCGCTTTTTCGGACAGAGCTAATGAAAAACTGTTTTTT.

The CDR3 spells CASSRQNTEAFF. CDR3 DNA: TGTGCCTCCTCAAGACAGAACACTGAAGCTTTCTTT. The chain recombines TRBV30 with TRBJ1-1, with D unclear. CDR1 and CDR2 from the germline V gene are GTSNPN and SVGIG (reference sequence). The CDR3 runs to 12 residues. With 7 bases removed from V and 1 base from J, the gap between germline ends came to 10 bases.

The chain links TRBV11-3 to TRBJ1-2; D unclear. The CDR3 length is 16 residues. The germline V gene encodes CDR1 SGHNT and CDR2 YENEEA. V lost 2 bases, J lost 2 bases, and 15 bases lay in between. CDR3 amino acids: CASSLKGGYSNYGYTF. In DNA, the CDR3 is TGTGCCAGCAGCTTAAAAGGCGGATACTCCAACTATGGCTACACCTTC.

CDR3 nucleotides: TGTGCCAGCAGCTTAGGGACAGGGACCTATAACTATGGCTACACCTTC. Amino acids: CASSLGTGTYNYGYTF. This chain joins TRBV7-8 and TRBJ1-2; 8 bases match TRBD1. V was clipped by 1 base and J by 1 base; unmatched bases: 5. CDR1 is SGHVS and CDR2 is FQNEAQ in the germline V gene. The CDR3 totals 16 residues.

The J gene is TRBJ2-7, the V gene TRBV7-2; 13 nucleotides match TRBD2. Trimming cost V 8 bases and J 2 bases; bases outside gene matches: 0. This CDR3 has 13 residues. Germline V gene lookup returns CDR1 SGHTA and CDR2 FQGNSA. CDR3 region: CASGLAGAYEQYF. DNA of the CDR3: TGTGCCAGCGGACTAGCGGGGGCCTACGAGCAGTACTTC.

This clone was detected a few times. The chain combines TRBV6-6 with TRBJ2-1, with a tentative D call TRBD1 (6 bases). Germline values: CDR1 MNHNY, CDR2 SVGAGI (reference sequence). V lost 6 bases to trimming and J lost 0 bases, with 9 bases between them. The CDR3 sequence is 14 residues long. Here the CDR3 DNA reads TGTGCCAGCAGACGACAGGCCTCCTACAATGAGCAGTTCTTC. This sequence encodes CASRRQASYNEQFF.

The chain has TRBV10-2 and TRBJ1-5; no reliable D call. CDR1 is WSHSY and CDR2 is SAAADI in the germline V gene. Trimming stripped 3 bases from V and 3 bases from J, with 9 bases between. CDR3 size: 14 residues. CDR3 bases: TGCGCCAGCAGTGAAGGGCGGCTCAATCAGCCCCAGCATTTT. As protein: CASSEGRLNQPQHF.

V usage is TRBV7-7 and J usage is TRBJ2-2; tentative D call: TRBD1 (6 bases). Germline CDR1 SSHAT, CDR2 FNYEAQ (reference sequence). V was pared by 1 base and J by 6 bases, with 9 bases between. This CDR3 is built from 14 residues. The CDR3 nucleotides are TGTGCCAGCAGCTTAGGGGGGCCTCCCGGGGAGCTGTTTTTT. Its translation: CASSLGGPPGELFF.

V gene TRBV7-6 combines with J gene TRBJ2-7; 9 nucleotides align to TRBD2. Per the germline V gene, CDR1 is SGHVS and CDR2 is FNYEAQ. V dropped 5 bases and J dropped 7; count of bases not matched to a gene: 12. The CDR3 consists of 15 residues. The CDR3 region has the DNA TGTGCCAGCAGCCCGTCCGGGACTAGCTCATCGGAGCAGTACTTC. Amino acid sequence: CASSPSGTSSSEQYF.

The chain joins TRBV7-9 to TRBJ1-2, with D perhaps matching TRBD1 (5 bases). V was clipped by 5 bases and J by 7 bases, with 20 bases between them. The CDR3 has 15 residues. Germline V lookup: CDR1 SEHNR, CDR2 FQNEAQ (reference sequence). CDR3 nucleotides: TGTGCCAGCAGCCCCCTGTTCGCAGGGTACGGTGGCTACACCTTC. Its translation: CASSPLFAGYGGYTF. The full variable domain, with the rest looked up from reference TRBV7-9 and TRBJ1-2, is DTGVSQNPRHKITKRGQNVTFRCDPISEHNRLYWYRQTLGQGPEFLTYFQNEAQLEKSRLLSDRFSAERPKGSFSTLEIQRTEQGDSAMYLCASSPLFAGYGGYTFGSGTRLTVV.

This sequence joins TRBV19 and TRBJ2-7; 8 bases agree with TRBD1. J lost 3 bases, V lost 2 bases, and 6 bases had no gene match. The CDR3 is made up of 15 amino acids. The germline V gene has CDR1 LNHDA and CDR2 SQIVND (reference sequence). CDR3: CASSIRWTGNYEQYF. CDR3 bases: TGTGCCAGTAGTATAAGATGGACAGGGAACTACGAGCAGTACTTC.

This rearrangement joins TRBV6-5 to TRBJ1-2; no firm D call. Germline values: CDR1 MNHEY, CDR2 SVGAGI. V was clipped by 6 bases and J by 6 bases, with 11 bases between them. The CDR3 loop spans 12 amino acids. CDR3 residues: CASSPTAHGYTF. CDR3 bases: TGTGCCAGCAGCCCGACTGCCCATGGCTACACCTTC.

CDR3 nucleotides: TGTGCCAGCAGTTACCGAGGGGCGGGGAACACTGAAGCTTTCTTT. It specifies CASSYRGAGNTEAFF. The chain has TRBV6-2 or TRBV6-3 and TRBJ1-1; TRBD1 is a possible D gene (5 bases). Germline V CDR1 and CDR2: MNHEY, SVGEGT. The CDR3 extends over 15 amino acids. V gave up 2 bases and J gave up 1 base, with 11 bases separating them.

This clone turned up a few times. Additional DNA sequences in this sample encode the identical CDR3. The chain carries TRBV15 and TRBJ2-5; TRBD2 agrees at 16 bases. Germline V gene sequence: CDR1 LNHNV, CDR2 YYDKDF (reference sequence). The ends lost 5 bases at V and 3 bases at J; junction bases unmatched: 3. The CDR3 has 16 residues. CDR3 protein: CATSRGLAGGEETQYF. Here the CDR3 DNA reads TGTGCCACCAGCCGGGGACTAGCGGGGGGGGAAGAGACCCAGTACTTC.